Shown below are 2 T cell receptor beta chains from a single sample sequenced in a study of T-cell memory formation after mild COVID-19 (dated by TCRdb to about 2021). Libraries were prepared through 5' RACE. Sequencing relied on an Illumina NovaSeq 6000. Using fastp at Q25 and MiXCR, TCRdb reprocessed the public reads and kept productive beta chains. Each entry merges the rows of one CDR3 protein and shows their most common DNA and genes. For this sample there are 470,000 or so distinct CDR3 sequences; approximately 23% appear just once. The ten biggest clones cover 12% of the sample. The sample consisted of PBMCs or a T cell subset sorted from them (not recorded which). Receptor source: an adult woman who had mild COVID-19 (a few samples of this study predate the infection). The sample titles of this study are shuffled in the database, so cell type and time point are left out; the donor was told from shared clones.

The chain carries TRBV5-6 and TRBJ2-3; D is unclear. Germline V gene sequence: CDR1 SGHDT, CDR2 YYEEEE. CDR3 length equals 15 residues. Trimming pared 2 bases from V and 3 bases from J, leaving 13 bases between. The DNA for the CDR3 is TGTGCCAGCAGCTTTAGAGTAGGCTCGACAGATACGCAGTATTTT. It specifies CASSFRVGSTDTQYF.

CDR3 coding DNA: TGTGCCAGCAGTTCCGTCAAGATGGGGGACACAGATACGCAGTATTTT. Translated, it gives CASSSVKMGDTDTQYF. The chain carries TRBV28 and TRBJ2-3; the D gene could be TRBD1 or TRBD2 (5 bases each). The CDR3 is 16 amino acids. V gave up 4 bases and J gave up 2 bases, with 16 bases separating them. CDR1 and CDR2 (germline): MDHEN, SYDVKM.